The 26 T cell receptor beta chains below all came from one sample that was sequenced in a study of T cell responses to AZD1222 COVID-19 vaccine. The data were produced by immunoSEQ multiplex PCR, yet TCRdb's version contains in-frame clones alone and is incomplete. The sample has 100,000 to 140,000 clones; approximately 89% are singletons. Here the sequenced sample was peripheral blood, taken on day 0 of AZD1222 vaccination. All receptors derive from an adult in good health.

The V gene is TRBV30, the J gene TRBJ1-2, with D tentatively TRBD1 (5 bases). Germline V gene lookup returns CDR1 GTSNPN and CDR2 SVGIG (reference sequence). V gave up 0 bases and J gave up 10 bases, with 9 bases separating them. The CDR3 has 11 residues. CDR3 DNA: TGTGCCTGGAGTGTAGGAGGGGTCTACACCTTC. This codes for CAWSVGGVYTF.

The chain recombines TRBV7-8 with TRBJ2-7, with 7 bases matching TRBD1. The CDR3 spans 16 residues. V gave up 0 bases and J gave up 5 bases; unmatched junction bases: 10. Germline V gives CDR1 SGHVS, CDR2 FQNEAQ. The CDR3 nucleotides read TGTGCCAGCAGCTTAGCGTCGGACAGGTACGGCGACGAGCAGTACTTC. Translated, it gives CASSLASDRYGDEQYF.

The gene calls are TRBV5-1 and TRBJ1-1, with D possibly matching TRBD1 (6 bases). V was trimmed by 0 bases and J by 4 bases, leaving 10 bases between them. This CDR3 region has 14 residues. The germline V gene encodes CDR1 SGHRS and CDR2 YFSETQ. CDR3 sequence reads: CASSLEGVGTEAFF. The CDR3 region has the DNA TGCGCCAGCAGCTTGGAGGGGGTGGGCACTGAAGCTTTCTTT.

Only one count was recorded for this clone. The V and J genes are TRBV6-4 and TRBJ2-3, with TRBD2 matching over 8 bases. The CDR3 extends over 15 amino acids. From germline, CDR1 is MRHNA and CDR2 SNTAGT. J lost 1 base, V lost 3 bases, and 3 bases had no gene match. CDR3 amino acids: CASSESAGGTDTQYF. CDR3 in DNA: TGTGCCAGCAGTGAGTCAGCGGGGGGCACAGATACGCAGTATTTT.

This chain uses TRBV30 with TRBJ1-2; possibly TRBD1 for D (6 bases). Between the trimmed V and J ends, which lost 2 bases and 7 bases, there was a span of 17 bases. Germline V gives CDR1 GTSNPN, CDR2 SVGIG (reference sequence). The CDR3 sequence is 14 residues long. CDR3 DNA: TGTGCCTGGAGTATGGGACACGACGGATCTGGCTACACCTTC. This sequence encodes CAWSMGHDGSGYTF.

This clone was observed a handful of times. V usage is TRBV6-6 and J usage is TRBJ2-3; 8 positions agree with TRBD2. Trimming removed 5 bases from V and 3 bases from J; junction bases left unmatched: 10. This CDR3 has 16 amino acids. Germline CDR1 and CDR2: MNHNY and SVGAGI (reference sequence). CDR3 bases: TGTGCCAGCAGTCTCATCGGGACTAGTGGGACAGATACGCAGTATTTT. It translates to CASSLIGTSGTDTQYF.

This chain joins TRBV9 and TRBJ2-7; D possibly uses TRBD1 or TRBD2 (5 bases each). Germline V gene data show CDR1 as SGDLS and CDR2 as YYNGEE. V was clipped by 4 bases and J by 4 bases, with 15 bases between them. The CDR3 spans 14 residues. The CDR3 DNA sequence: TGTGCCAGCAGCCCCGGGACGATCCCTTACGAGCAGTACTTC. As protein: CASSPGTIPYEQYF.

For this clone: Other DNA sequences within the sample encode an identical CDR3. CDR3 DNA sequence: TGCGCCAGCAGCTTAGGGGGCGCACGGAACACTGAAGCTTTCTTT. This encodes CASSLGGARNTEAFF. The V call is TRBV5-1, the J call TRBJ1-1; 7 bases fit TRBD1. V lost 2 bases and J lost 1; bases outside the gene matches: 5. The length of the CDR3 is 15 residues. CDR1 is SGHRS, CDR2 YFSETQ, per germline.

The J gene is TRBJ2-7, the V gene TRBV2; D may correspond to TRBD1 or TRBD2 (5 bases each). The length of the CDR3 is 14 residues. Between the trimmed V and J ends, which lost 7 bases and 4 bases, there was a span of 17 bases. Germline CDR1 SNHLY, CDR2 FYNNEI. DNA of the CDR3: TGTGCCAGCACCCGGGACGGTCTTCGGTACGAGCAGTACTTC. It yields the protein CASTRDGLRYEQYF. Full variable domain (remainder filled in from reference TRBV2 and TRBJ2-7): EPEVTQTPSHQVTQMGQEVILRCVPISNHLYFYWYRQILGQKVEFLVSFYNNEISEKSEIFDDQFSVERPDGSNFTLKIRSTKLEDSAMYFCASTRDGLRYEQYFGPGTRLTVT.

The chain has TRBV10-3 and TRBJ1-3, with 10 bases lining up with TRBD1. This CDR3 spans 17 amino acids. Losses at the gene ends were 4 bases for V and 0 bases for J; bases not matched to a gene: 6. From germline, CDR1 is ENHRY and CDR2 SYGVKD. CDR3 amino acids: CAISGMTGGPSGNTIYF. The CDR3 DNA follows: TGTGCCATCAGTGGAATGACAGGGGGCCCCTCTGGAAACACCATATATTTT.

V gene TRBV6-5 combines with J gene TRBJ1-1; TRBD1 is a possible D gene (5 bases). Germline CDR1 is MNHEY and CDR2 is SVGAGI. The length of the CDR3 is 15 residues. The V end was cut by 6 bases, the J end by 1 base, with 15 bases between. CDR3 nucleotides: TGTGCCAGCAGCCACAACCCGGGACGGAACACTGAAGCTTTCTTT. This sequence encodes CASSHNPGRNTEAFF.

The V and J genes are TRBV5-4 and TRBJ2-5, with D hard to call. V lost 0 bases, J lost 3 bases, and 9 bases lay in between. In germline, CDR1 is SGHNT, CDR2 YYREEE (reference sequence). CDR3 size: 14 residues. The CDR3 nucleotides read TGTGCCAGCAGCTTGGGCGCTGGGGAAGAGACCCAGTACTTC. As protein: CASSLGAGEETQYF. Full variable domain (outside the CDR3, taken from reference TRBV5-4 and TRBJ2-5): ETGVTQSPTHLIKTRGQQVTLRCSSQSGHNTVSWYQQALGQGPQFIFQYYREEENGRGNFPPRFSGLQFPNYSSELNVNALELDDSALYLCASSLGAGEETQYFGPGTRLLVL.

The chain couples TRBV6-5 to TRBJ1-1; D remains ambiguous. This CDR3 has 16 amino acids. V was cut by 2 bases and J by 0 bases, with 13 bases left in between. The germline V gene encodes CDR1 MNHEY and CDR2 SVGAGI. CDR3 residues: CASSYRAGSMNTEAFF. As DNA, the CDR3 is TGTGCCAGCAGTTACAGGGCAGGTTCCATGAACACTGAAGCTTTCTTT.

The chain has TRBV5-1 and TRBJ2-5; D gene ambiguous. This CDR3 is built from 11 residues. Germline CDR1 and CDR2: SGHRS and YFSETQ. Trimming stripped 0 bases from V and 9 bases from J, with 6 bases between. CDR3 amino acids: CASSLEGAQYF. The CDR3 bases are TGCGCCAGCAGCTTGGAGGGTGCCCAGTACTTC.

V and J are TRBV28 and TRBJ1-3, with 7 nucleotides matching TRBD1. V shed 3 bases, J shed 2 bases, and the junction held 1 base outside the gene matches. Per the germline V gene, CDR1 is MDHEN and CDR2 is SYDVKM. This CDR3 comprises 14 residues. The DNA of the CDR3 is TGTGCCAGCAGTTTTCAGGGGGCTGGAAACACCATATATTTT. The encoded protein is CASSFQGAGNTIYF. Full variable domain (rest looked up from reference TRBV28 and TRBJ1-3): DVKVTQSSRYLVKRTGEKVFLECVQDMDHENMFWYRQDPGLGLRLIYFSYDVKMKEKGDIPEGYSVSREKKERFSLILESASTNQTSMYLCASSFQGAGNTIYFGEGSWLTVV.

The rearrangement links TRBV19 to TRBJ2-2, with 9 bases aligning to TRBD1. V was pared by 6 bases and J by 7 bases, with 6 bases of the junction left unmatched. This CDR3 is 14 amino acids long. CDR1 is LNHDA and CDR2 is SQIVND in the germline V gene (reference sequence). CDR3 protein: CASRQGAQRGELFF. CDR3 sequence (DNA): TGTGCCAGTAGACAGGGGGCTCAGCGCGGGGAGCTGTTTTTT. Drawing the rest from reference TRBV19 and TRBJ2-2, the complete variable domain is DGGITQSPKYLFRKEGQNVTLSCEQNLNHDAMYWYRQDPGQGLRLIYYSQIVNDFQKGDIAEGYSVSREKKESFPLTVTSAQKNPTAFYLCASRQGAQRGELFFGEGSRLTVL.

The rearrangement uses TRBV5-6 and TRBJ1-1; tentative D call: TRBD1 (5 bases). The length of the CDR3 is 15 residues. The V end lost 5 bases, the J end lost 7 bases, and 21 bases lay between the germline ends. Germline V gene sequence: CDR1 SGHDT, CDR2 YYEEEE. CDR3 in amino acids: CASRNGHLVGGEAFF. CDR3 nucleotide sequence: TGTGCCAGCAGAAATGGACACCTGGTGGGGGGTGAAGCTTTCTTT.

This clone was seen once. This chain connects TRBV6-5 to TRBJ1-6; 11 nucleotides align to TRBD1. The germline gives CDR1 MNHEY, CDR2 SVGAGI. The ends lost 4 bases at V and 6 bases at J; junction bases unmatched: 5. This CDR3 is built from 16 residues. The CDR3 sequence is CASSWTGGSLNSPLHF. CDR3 in DNA: TGTGCCAGCAGTTGGACAGGGGGCTCTCTTAATTCACCCCTCCACTTT.

The gene calls are TRBV9 and TRBJ2-3; D not resolved. The CDR3 sequence is 15 residues long. V lost 0 bases and J lost 1, with 9 bases in between. CDR1 and CDR2 (germline): SGDLS, YYNGEE. Here the CDR3 DNA reads TGTGCCAGCAGCGTAGAGGGTTATGGCACAGATACGCAGTATTTT. Translation: CASSVEGYGTDTQYF.

J is TRBJ1-1 and V is TRBV7-2; 9 bases line up with TRBD1. Germline assignment: CDR1 SGHTA and CDR2 FQGNSA. This CDR3 has 17 residues. J lost 3 bases, V lost 1 base, and 9 bases had no gene match. The CDR3 region is CASSLEGNRGQDTEAFF. The DNA of the CDR3 is TGTGCCAGCAGCTTAGAGGGGAACAGGGGGCAGGACACTGAAGCTTTCTTT.

The chain recombines TRBV5-5 with TRBJ1-5, with TRBD1 matching 9 bases. CDR3 size: 14 residues. The trim removed 4 bases at V and 4 bases at J, leaving 3 bases unmatched. Looked up from germline, CDR1 is SGHKS and CDR2 is YYEKEE (reference sequence). The CDR3 nucleotides read TGTGCCAGCAGCAGGGACAGGGTTAATCAGCCCCAGCATTTT. It encodes CASSRDRVNQPQHF.

This clone was observed a single time. The chain has TRBV11-2 and TRBJ2-5; D assignment may be TRBD1 or TRBD2 (6 bases each). CDR1 is SGHAT and CDR2 is FQNNGV in the germline V gene. The CDR3 contains 16 residues. V lost 6 bases to trimming and J lost 1 base, with 18 bases between them. In DNA form, the CDR3 reads TGTGCCAGCAGTACAGGGACTTCTTCCCTCCAAGAGACCCAGTACTTC. It encodes CASSTGTSSLQETQYF.

V and J are TRBV6-1 and TRBJ1-5, with a tentative D call TRBD1 (5 bases). V shed 2 bases and J shed 6 bases, with 11 bases lying between them. Germline V gene lookup returns CDR1 MNHNS and CDR2 SASEGT. This CDR3 contains 14 residues. CDR3: CASSEQGGGQPQHF. The CDR3 DNA sequence: TGTGCCAGCAGTGAACAGGGCGGGGGTCAGCCCCAGCATTTT.

This chain's CDR3 is CSVEVPSGGLETQYF. CDR3 nucleotides: TGCAGCGTTGAAGTGCCTAGCGGGGGCCTAGAGACCCAGTACTTC. The chain has TRBV29-1 and TRBJ2-5, with 10 bases aligning to TRBD2. The junction had 6 bases not matched to a gene; V was cut back by 1 base and J by 4 bases. This CDR3 region has 15 residues. Germline CDR1 reads SQVTM; CDR2 reads ANQGSEA.

CDR3 coding DNA: TGTGCCAGCAGCCAAGGGACAGGGCTCTTCAATCAGCCCCAGCATTTT. This translates into CASSQGTGLFNQPQHF. The J gene is TRBJ1-5, the V gene TRBV3-1 (or the pseudogene TRBV3-2); 8 bases align to TRBD1. The CDR3 extends over 16 amino acids. Trimming took 1 base from V and 3 from J; bases not matched to a gene: 5. Germline values: CDR1 LGHDT, CDR2 YNNKEL (reference sequence).

This chain joins TRBV6-2 or TRBV6-3 and TRBJ2-7; D ambiguous. This CDR3 has 15 amino acids. Germline V gene sequence: CDR1 MNHEY, CDR2 SVGEGT. The V end lost 5 bases, the J end lost 3 bases, and 17 bases lay between the germline ends. The CDR3, as DNA: TGTGCCAGCAGTCCGGAACGTGGGCGACGCTACGAGCAGTACTTC. As protein: CASSPERGRRYEQYF.